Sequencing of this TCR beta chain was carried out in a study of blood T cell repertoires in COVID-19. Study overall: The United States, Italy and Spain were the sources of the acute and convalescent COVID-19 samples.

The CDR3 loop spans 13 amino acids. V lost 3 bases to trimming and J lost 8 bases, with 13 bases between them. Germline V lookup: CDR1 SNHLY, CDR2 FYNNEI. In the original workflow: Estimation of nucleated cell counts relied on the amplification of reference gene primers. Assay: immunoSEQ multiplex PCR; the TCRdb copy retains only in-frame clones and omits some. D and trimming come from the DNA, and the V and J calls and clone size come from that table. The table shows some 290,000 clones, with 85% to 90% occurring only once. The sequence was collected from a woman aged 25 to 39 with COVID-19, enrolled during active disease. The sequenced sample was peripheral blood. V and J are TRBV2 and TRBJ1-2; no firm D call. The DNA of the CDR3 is TGTGCCAGCAGTGATGGGGAGAGCTGGGGCTACACCTTC. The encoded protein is CASSDGESWGYTF.